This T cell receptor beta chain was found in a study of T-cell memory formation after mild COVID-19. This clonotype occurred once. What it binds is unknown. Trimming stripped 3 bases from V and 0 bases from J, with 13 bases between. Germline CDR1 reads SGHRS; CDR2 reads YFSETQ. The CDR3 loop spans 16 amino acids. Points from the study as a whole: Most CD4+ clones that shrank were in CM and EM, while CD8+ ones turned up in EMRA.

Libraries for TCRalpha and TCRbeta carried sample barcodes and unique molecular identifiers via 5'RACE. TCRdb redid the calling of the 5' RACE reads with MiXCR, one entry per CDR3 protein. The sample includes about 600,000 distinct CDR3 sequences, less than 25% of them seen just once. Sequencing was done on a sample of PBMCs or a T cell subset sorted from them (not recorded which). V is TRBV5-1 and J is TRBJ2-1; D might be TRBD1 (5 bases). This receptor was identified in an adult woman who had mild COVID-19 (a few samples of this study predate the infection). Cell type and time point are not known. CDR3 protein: CASSSDPQGSYNEQFF. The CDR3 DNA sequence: TGCGCCAGCAGCTCTGACCCTCAGGGCTCCTACAATGAGCAGTTCTTC.